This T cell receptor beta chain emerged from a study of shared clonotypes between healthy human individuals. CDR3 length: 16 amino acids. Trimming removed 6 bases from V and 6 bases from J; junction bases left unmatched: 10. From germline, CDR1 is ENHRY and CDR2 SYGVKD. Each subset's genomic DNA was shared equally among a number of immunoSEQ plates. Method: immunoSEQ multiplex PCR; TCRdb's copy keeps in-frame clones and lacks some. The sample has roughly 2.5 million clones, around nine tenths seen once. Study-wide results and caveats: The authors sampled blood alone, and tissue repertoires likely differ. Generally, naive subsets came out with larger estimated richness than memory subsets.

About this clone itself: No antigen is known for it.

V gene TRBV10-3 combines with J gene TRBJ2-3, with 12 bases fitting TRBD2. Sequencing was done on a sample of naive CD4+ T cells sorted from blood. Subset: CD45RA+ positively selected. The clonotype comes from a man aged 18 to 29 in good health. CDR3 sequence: CAISPTSGSGIDTQYF. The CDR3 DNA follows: TGTGCCATCAGCCCGACTAGCGGGAGTGGGATTGATACGCAGTATTTT.